This T cell receptor (beta chain) is from a study of blood T cell repertoires in COVID-19. Study at large: The United States, Italy and Spain provided the acute and convalescent COVID-19 samples. PBMCs, B-cell-depleted T cells, or T cells provided the cDNA or gDNA that made up the material.

CDR3 length equals 11 residues. Trimming removed 7 bases from V and 6 bases from J, with 10 bases in between. Germline V gives CDR1 MNHEY, CDR2 SVGAGI. Original analysis: Counts of nucleated cells, estimated from reference gene primer amplification, were obtained. TCRdb keeps only in-frame clones here, not all; method: immunoSEQ multiplex PCR. The D gene and trimming were derived from the DNA, and the V and J assignments and clone size from that table. The sample holds some 170,000 clones, 82% seen once. The rearrangement links TRBV6-5 to TRBJ2-7; maybe TRBD1 (7 bases). The sequenced sample consisted of peripheral blood. The clonotype comes from a woman in her 70s with acute or convalescent COVID-19. The CDR3 nucleotides read TGTGCCAGCACCCAGGGGGGCGAGCAGTACTTC. As protein: CASTQGGEQYF.